The clone carrying this T cell receptor (beta chain) was detected once. Trimming took off 3 bases at V and 5 bases at J, with 4 bases between the two ends. Germline V gene data show CDR1 as SGHVS and CDR2 as FNYEAQ. The CDR3 is made up of 11 amino acids. These data come from a study of shared clonotypes between healthy human individuals. It was CD45RO-negative cells, positively selected for CCR7, that made up naive CD8 cells, with terminally differentiated effector memory CD45RA+ cells excluded. For each subset, genomic DNA was distributed in equal portions over several immunoSEQ plates. Clones were sequenced by immunoSEQ multiplex PCR, and TCRdb holds only the in-frame ones, with some missing. The table has approximately 590,000 clones, about 95% seen once.

Material: naive CD8+ T cells sorted from blood. The chain has TRBV7-6 and TRBJ2-5; D unclear. The source of this sequence is a woman between 25 and 40 years old in good health. CDR3 sequence reads: CASSFGETQYF. DNA for the CDR3: TGTGCCAGCAGCTTTGGCGAGACCCAGTACTTC.